Listed below are T cell receptor beta chains from one sample, sequenced in a study of cytomegalovirus exposure and HLA in healthy donors. Clones were read by immunoSEQ multiplex PCR, and TCRdb kept only the in-frame ones, dropping some. The data show approximately 150,000 clones, 78% seen once. Sequenced input: PBMCs. Every receptor here comes from a female donor in good health and CMV-seronegative. The CDR3 runs from the conserved cysteine through the conserved F or W. Each record gives: V gene, J gene, CDR3 protein.

v_call: TRBV29-1
j_call: TRBJ2-7
cdr3_aa: CSARQGHEQYF

v_call: TRBV5-1
j_call: TRBJ2-2
cdr3_aa: CASSFPTGTGELFF

v_call: TRBV28
j_call: TRBJ2-7
cdr3_aa: CASSPSGQGAHEQYF

v_call: TRBV5-1
j_call: TRBJ1-6
cdr3_aa: CASSLGGGSPLHF

v_call: TRBV5-1
j_call: TRBJ2-3
cdr3_aa: CASRTTAYTDTQYF

v_call: TRBV5-1
j_call: TRBJ2-1
cdr3_aa: CASTLWGSGGYSYNEQFF

v_call: TRBV5-6
j_call: TRBJ2-2
cdr3_aa: CASSSVVRELFF

v_call: TRBV7-2
j_call: TRBJ2-2
cdr3_aa: CASSTDRGLNTGELFF

v_call: TRBV11-1
j_call: TRBJ1-1
cdr3_aa: CASSPEGVWTTEAFF

v_call: TRBV2
j_call: TRBJ2-7
cdr3_aa: CATEPQVNFYEQYF

v_call: TRBV9
j_call: TRBJ1-5
cdr3_aa: CASSVGGTADQPQHF

v_call: TRBV4-1
j_call: TRBJ1-2
cdr3_aa: CASSQDQGLYGYTF

v_call: TRBV29-1
j_call: TRBJ2-3
cdr3_aa: CSAPGQGADTQYF

v_call: TRBV6-1
j_call: TRBJ2-1
cdr3_aa: CASAKSGGRGNEQFF

v_call: TRBV28
j_call: TRBJ2-7
cdr3_aa: CASSSTGWTYEQYF

v_call: TRBV19
j_call: TRBJ1-1
cdr3_aa: CASSAGTGGVAEAFF

v_call: TRBV2
j_call: TRBJ1-2
cdr3_aa: CASSETLGTGTYTF

v_call: TRBV11-2
j_call: TRBJ2-5
cdr3_aa: CASSLEAETQYF

v_call: TRBV28
j_call: TRBJ1-4
cdr3_aa: CASSLWEQGREKLFF

v_call: TRBV19
j_call: TRBJ2-2
cdr3_aa: CASSVRRGDTGELFF

v_call: TRBV7-2
j_call: TRBJ1-2
cdr3_aa: CASSLRTANGYTF

v_call: TRBV7-9
j_call: TRBJ2-7
cdr3_aa: CASSSGLQGSYEQYF

v_call: TRBV27
j_call: TRBJ1-5
cdr3_aa: CASSFGGSQPQHF

v_call: TRBV7-2
j_call: TRBJ1-2
cdr3_aa: CASSFGSPGAGGRSNGYTF

v_call: TRBV27
j_call: TRBJ2-3
cdr3_aa: CASSPLQGLGDTQYF

v_call: TRBV14
j_call: TRBJ2-5
cdr3_aa: CASSQGELALETQYF

v_call: TRBV28
j_call: TRBJ1-5
cdr3_aa: CASSLGQGASQPQHF

v_call: TRBV30
j_call: TRBJ1-3
cdr3_aa: CAWRQGNTIYF

v_call: TRBV28
j_call: TRBJ2-7
cdr3_aa: CASRRAGWDEQYF

v_call: TRBV5-4
j_call: TRBJ2-7
cdr3_aa: CASSLANSASGTYEQYF

v_call: TRBV7-2
j_call: TRBJ1-1
cdr3_aa: CASTIAGTGRTEAFF

v_call: TRBV27
j_call: TRBJ2-7
cdr3_aa: CASSQSGSYEQYF

v_call: TRBV6-1
j_call: TRBJ2-7
cdr3_aa: CASSEATGSFYEQYF

v_call: TRBV28
j_call: TRBJ2-3
cdr3_aa: CASSGGVQYTDTQYF

v_call: TRBV30
j_call: TRBJ1-5
cdr3_aa: CAWGTGLMQPQHF

v_call: TRBV14
j_call: TRBJ1-2
cdr3_aa: CASSQTQQPHYGYTF

v_call: TRBV4-2
j_call: TRBJ2-7
cdr3_aa: CASSQASGGSYEQYF

v_call: TRBV15
j_call: TRBJ2-1
cdr3_aa: CATSRDRGDEQFF

v_call: TRBV5-1
j_call: TRBJ2-7
cdr3_aa: CASSLAGRPYEQYF

v_call: TRBV11-2
j_call: TRBJ2-2
cdr3_aa: CASSLSSQFTGELFF

v_call: TRBV5-1
j_call: TRBJ2-1
cdr3_aa: CASSLEGRGGRGEQFF